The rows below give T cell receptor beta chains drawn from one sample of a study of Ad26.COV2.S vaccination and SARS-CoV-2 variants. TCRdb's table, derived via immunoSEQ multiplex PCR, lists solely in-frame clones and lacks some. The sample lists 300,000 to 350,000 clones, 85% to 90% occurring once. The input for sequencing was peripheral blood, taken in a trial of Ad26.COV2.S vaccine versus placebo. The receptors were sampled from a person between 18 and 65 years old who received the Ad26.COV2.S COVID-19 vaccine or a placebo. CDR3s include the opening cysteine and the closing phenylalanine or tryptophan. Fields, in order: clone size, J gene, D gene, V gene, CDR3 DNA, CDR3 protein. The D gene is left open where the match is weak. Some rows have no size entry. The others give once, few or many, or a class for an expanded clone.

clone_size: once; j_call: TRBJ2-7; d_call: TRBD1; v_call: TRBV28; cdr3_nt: TGTGCCAGCAGTTTATCGGGACAGGGGAAATCCTACGAGCAGTACTTC; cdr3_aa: CASSLSGQGKSYEQYF
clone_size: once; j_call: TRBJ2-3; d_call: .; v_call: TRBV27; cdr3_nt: TGTGCCAGCAGTTCATCACAGAGCACAGATACGCAGTATTTT; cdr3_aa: CASSSSQSTDTQYF
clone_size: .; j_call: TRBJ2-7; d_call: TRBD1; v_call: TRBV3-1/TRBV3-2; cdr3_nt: TGTGCCAGCAGTTCTGGACAGGGGGCCTACGAGCAGTACTTC; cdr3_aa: CASSSGQGAYEQYF
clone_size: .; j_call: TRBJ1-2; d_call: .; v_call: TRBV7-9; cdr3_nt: TGTGCCAGCAGCTTACCAACAGGGGGCTACACCTTC; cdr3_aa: CASSLPTGGYTF
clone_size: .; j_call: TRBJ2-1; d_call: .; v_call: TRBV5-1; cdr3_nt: TGCGCCAGCAGCATTATCCGGGACAATGAGCAGTTCTTC; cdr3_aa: CASSIIRDNEQFF
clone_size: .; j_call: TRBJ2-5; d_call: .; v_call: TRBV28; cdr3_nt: TGTGCCAGCAGTTTAAGTCCGTACCAAGAGACCCAGTACTTC; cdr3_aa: CASSLSPYQETQYF
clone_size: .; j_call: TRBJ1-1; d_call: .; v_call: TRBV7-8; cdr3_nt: TGTGCCAGCAGCCCCCAAAGGGGTGAAGCTTTCTTT; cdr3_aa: CASSPQRGEAFF
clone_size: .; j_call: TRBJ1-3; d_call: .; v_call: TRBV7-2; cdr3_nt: TGTGCCAGCAGCTTAGATTGGGGTGGAAACACCATATATTTT; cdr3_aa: CASSLDWGGNTIYF
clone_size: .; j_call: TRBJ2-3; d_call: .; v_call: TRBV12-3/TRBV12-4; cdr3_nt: TGTGCCAGCAGTTTGCCGACTAATACGCAGTATTTT; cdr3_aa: CASSLPTNTQYF
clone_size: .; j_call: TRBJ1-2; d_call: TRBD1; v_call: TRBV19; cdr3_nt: TGTGCCAGTAGCTTCGGGACAGATTTTTATGGCTACACCTTC; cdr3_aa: CASSFGTDFYGYTF
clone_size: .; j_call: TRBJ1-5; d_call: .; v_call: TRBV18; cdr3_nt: TGTGCCAGCTCTATCTCCAAGGGCAATCAGCCCCAGCATTTT; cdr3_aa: CASSISKGNQPQHF
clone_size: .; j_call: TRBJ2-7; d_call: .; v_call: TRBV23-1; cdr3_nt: TGCGCCAGCAGTCAAAGAGCGTCAGGGGAATCCTACGAGCAGTACTTC; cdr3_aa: CASSQRASGESYEQYF
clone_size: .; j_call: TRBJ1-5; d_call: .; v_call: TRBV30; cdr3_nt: TGTGCCTGGAGTGGGACCGGGACGGAGAATCAGCCCCAGCATTTT; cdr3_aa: CAWSGTGTENQPQHF
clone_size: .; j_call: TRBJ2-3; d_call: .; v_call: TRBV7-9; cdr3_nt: TGTGCCAGCACCGGGTTGGGGCCCGCCACAGATACGCAGTATTTT; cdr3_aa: CASTGLGPATDTQYF
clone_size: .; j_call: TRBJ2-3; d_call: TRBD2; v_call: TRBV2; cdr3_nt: TGTGCCAGCAGTGGGACTAGCGGGGGGTTTCGAACGCAGTATTTT; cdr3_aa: CASSGTSGGFRTQYF
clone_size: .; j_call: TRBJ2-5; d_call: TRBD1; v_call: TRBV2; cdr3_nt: TGTGCCAGCCGACCCGGGACAGTGCAAGAGACCCAGTACTTC; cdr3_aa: CASRPGTVQETQYF
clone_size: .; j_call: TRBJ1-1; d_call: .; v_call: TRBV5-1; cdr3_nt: TGCGCCAGCAGCTTGGTGGTAGCCCTTGGGGACACTGAAGCTTTCTTT; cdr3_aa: CASSLVVALGDTEAFF
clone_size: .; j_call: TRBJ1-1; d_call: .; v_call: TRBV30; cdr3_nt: TGTGCCTGGACCAGGGGCGCGGGGACTGAAGCTTTCTTT; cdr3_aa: CAWTRGAGTEAFF
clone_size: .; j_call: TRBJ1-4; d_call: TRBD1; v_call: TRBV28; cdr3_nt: TGTGCCAGCAGTTTATGGACAGGGAGAGACGAAAAACTGTTTTTT; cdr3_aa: CASSLWTGRDEKLFF
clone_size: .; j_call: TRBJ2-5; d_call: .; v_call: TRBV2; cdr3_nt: TGTGCCAGCAGTGAAGATCCGGGAATTCGGGAGACCCAGTACTTC; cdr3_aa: CASSEDPGIRETQYF
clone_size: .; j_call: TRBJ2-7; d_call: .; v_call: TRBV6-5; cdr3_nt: TGTGCCAGCAGCGCCGGGAGCTCCTACGAGCAGTACTTC; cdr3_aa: CASSAGSSYEQYF
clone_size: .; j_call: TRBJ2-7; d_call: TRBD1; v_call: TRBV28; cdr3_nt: TGTGCCAGCAGTTCCGCTCACTTACAGGGGGACTCCTACGAGCAGTACTTC; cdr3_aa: CASSSAHLQGDSYEQYF
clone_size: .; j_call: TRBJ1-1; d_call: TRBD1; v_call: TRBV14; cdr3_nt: TGTGCCAACAGACAGGGGATCGGTGGTACTGAAGCTTTCTTT; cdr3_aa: CANRQGIGGTEAFF
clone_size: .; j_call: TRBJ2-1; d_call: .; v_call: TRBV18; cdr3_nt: TGTGCCAGCTCACCAGCCGGAGGGTTATCCTACAATGAGCAGTTCTTC; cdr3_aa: CASSPAGGLSYNEQFF
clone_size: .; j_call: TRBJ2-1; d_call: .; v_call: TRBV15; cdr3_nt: TGTGCCACCAGCAGAGATCAAGGCGTTTTCGAGCAGTTCTTC; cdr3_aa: CATSRDQGVFEQFF
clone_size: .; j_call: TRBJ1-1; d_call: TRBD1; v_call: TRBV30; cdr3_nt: TGTGCCTGGAACACAGGGGGCAGGAGCACTGAAGCTTTCTTT; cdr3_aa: CAWNTGGRSTEAFF
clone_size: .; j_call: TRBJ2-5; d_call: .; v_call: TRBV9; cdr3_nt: TGTGCCAGCAGCGTGGAGGGGGCAGGGGAGACCCAGTACTTC; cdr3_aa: CASSVEGAGETQYF
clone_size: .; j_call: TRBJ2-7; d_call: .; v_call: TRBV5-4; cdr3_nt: TGTGCCAGCAGTAATAGCTACGAGCAGTACTTC; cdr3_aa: CASSNSYEQYF
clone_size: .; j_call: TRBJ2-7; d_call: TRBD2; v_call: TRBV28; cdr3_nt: TGTGCCAGCAGTCCCCCCCTGCGCGGGGGCTACGAGCAGTACTTC; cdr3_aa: CASSPPLRGGYEQYF
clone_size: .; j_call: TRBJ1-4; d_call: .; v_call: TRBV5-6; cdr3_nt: TGTGCCAGCAGCCTCCGGGGGCGCTGGGGATCTACTAATGAAAAACTGTTTTTT; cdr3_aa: CASSLRGRWGSTNEKLFF
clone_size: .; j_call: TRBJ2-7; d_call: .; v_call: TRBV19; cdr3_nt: TGTGCCAGGGGACCTCTCGGGGCCTACGAGCAGTACTTC; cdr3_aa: CARGPLGAYEQYF
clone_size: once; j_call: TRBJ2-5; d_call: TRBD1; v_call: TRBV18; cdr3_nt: TGTGCCAGCTCATACAAAGGGACAGGCCAAGAGACCCAGTACTTC; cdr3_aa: CASSYKGTGQETQYF
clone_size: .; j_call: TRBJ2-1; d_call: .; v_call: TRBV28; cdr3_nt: TGTGCCAGCAGTCTCCGGGGTACTCAGCAGTTCTTC; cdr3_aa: CASSLRGTQQFF
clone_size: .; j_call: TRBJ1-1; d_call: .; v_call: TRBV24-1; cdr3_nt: TGTGCCACCAGTGATTCCGGGCTGAACACTGAAGCTTTCTTT; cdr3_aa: CATSDSGLNTEAFF
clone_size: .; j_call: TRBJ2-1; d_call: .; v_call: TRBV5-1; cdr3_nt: TGCGCCAGCAGCTCAACTCTAGCGCGGAACGAGCAGTTCTTC; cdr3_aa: CASSSTLARNEQFF
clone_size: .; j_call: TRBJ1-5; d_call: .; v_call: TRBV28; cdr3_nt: TGTGCCAGCAGTTTATCAGGGGCCCTGCCCAGGCCCCAGCATTTT; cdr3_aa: CASSLSGALPRPQHF
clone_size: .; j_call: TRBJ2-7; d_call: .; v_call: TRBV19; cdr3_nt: TGTGCCAGTAGTATGTCCAGGGCCGCCTACGAGCAGTACTTC; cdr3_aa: CASSMSRAAYEQYF
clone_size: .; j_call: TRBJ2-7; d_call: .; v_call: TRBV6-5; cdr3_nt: TGTGCCAGCGCCCGGATAAGGGCCTCCTACGAGCAGTACTTC; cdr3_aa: CASARIRASYEQYF
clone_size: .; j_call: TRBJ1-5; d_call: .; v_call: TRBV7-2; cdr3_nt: TGTGCCAGCAGCTTAGGAAGTGGACGCAATCAGCCCCAGCATTTT; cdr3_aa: CASSLGSGRNQPQHF
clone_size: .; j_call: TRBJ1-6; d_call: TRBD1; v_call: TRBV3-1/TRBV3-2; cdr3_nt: TGTGCCAGCAGCCAGGACAGGGGCGTATCACCCCTCCACTTT; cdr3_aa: CASSQDRGVSPLHF
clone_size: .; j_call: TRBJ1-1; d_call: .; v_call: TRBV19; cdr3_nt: TGTGCCAGTAGTATAGGGGTAGGTCAGATGAACACTGAAGCTTTCTTT; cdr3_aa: CASSIGVGQMNTEAFF
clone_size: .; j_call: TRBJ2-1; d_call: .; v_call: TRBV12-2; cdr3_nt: TGTGCAAGTCGTTCCCTGAGCTCCTACAATGAGCAGTTCTTC; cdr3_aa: CASRSLSSYNEQFF
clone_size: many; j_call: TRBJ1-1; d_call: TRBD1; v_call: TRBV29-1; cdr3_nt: TGCAGCGTCGACAGGGGGGAGGCTGAAGCTTTCTTT; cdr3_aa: CSVDRGEAEAFF
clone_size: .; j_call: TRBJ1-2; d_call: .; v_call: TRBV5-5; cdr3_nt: TGTGCCAGCAGCTTGTCGAGTCAGGGGATTTATGGCTACACCTTC; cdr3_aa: CASSLSSQGIYGYTF
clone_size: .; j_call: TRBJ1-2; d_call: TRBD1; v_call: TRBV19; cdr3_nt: TGTGCCAGTAGAACCGGGACAGCGGTAAACTATGGCTACACCTTC; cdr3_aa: CASRTGTAVNYGYTF
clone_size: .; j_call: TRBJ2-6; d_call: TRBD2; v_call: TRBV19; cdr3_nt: TGTGCCAGTAGTATAGATAGGACTAGCGGGGGCCCGGGGGCCAACGTCCTGACTTTC; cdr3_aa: CASSIDRTSGGPGANVLTF
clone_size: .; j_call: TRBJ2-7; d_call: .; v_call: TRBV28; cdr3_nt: TGTGCCAGCAGTGACCGGGACTCCTCCATTACGATCACAACCAAGGGATCCTACGAGCAGTACTTC; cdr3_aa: CASSDRDSSITITTKGSYEQYF
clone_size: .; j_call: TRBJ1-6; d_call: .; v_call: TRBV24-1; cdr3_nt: TGTGCCACCAGTGCTTTAGGAGATCCTTGGCGGAATTCACCCCTCCACTTT; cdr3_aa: CATSALGDPWRNSPLHF
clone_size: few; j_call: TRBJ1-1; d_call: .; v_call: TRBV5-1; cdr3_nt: TGCGCCAGCAGCTTGATCCAGGCCACTGAAGCTTTCTTT; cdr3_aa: CASSLIQATEAFF
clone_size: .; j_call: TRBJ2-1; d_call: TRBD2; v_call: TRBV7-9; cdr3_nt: TGTGCCAGCAGCTTAGGGGTAGCGGGAGGGTACTCCTACAATGAGCAGTTCTTC; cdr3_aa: CASSLGVAGGYSYNEQFF
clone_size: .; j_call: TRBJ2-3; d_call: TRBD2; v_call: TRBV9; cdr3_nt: TGTGCCAGCAGCCCCACTAGCGGGTCAGATACGCAGTATTTT; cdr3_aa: CASSPTSGSDTQYF
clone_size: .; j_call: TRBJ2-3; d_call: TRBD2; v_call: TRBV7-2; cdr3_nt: TGTGCCAGCAGCTTAGTCGGGAAAGCGGGGCGGGGAGCAGATACGCAGTATTTT; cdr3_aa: CASSLVGKAGRGADTQYF
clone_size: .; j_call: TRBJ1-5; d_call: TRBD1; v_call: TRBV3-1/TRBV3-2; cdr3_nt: TGTGCCAGCAGCCGCGGGGTGGACAGGGTGCCCATTCAGCCCCAGCATTTT; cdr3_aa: CASSRGVDRVPIQPQHF
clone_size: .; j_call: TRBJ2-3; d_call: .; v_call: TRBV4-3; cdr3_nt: TGCGCCAGCAGCGTCCTGCCGAGCACAGATACGCAGTATTTT; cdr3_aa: CASSVLPSTDTQYF